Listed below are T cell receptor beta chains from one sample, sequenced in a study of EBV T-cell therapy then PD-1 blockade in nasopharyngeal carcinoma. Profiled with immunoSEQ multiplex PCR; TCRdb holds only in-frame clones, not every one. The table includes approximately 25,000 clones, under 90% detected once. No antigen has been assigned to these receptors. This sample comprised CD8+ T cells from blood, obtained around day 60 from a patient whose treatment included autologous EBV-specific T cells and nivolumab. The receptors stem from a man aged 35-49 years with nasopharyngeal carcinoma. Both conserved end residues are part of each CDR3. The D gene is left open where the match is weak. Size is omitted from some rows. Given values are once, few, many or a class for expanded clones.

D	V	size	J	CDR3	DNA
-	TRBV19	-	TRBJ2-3	CASSILVSTDTQYF	TGTGCCAGTAGTATACTCGTTAGCACAGATACGCAGTATTTT
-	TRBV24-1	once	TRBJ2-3	CATSRSGSPRTDTQYF	TGTGCCACCAGTAGGTCTGGCAGCCCTCGCACAGATACGCAGTATTTT
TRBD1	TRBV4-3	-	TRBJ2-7	CASSQGTGRYEQYF	TGCGCCAGCAGCCAAGGGACAGGGCGCTACGAGCAGTACTTC
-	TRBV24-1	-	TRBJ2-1	CATSDLPHNEQFF	TGTGCCACCAGTGACCTACCCCACAATGAGCAGTTCTTC
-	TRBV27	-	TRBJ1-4	CASSWIPLGEKLFF	TGTGCCAGCAGTTGGATCCCTCTGGGTGAAAAACTGTTTTTT
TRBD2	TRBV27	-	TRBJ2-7	CASSFGGGGGGYEQYF	TGTGCCAGCAGTTTCGGGGGGGGCGGCGGAGGCTACGAGCAGTACTTC
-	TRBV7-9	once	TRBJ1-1	CASSLTGTEAFF	TGTGCCAGCAGCTTAACGGGGACTGAAGCTTTCTTT
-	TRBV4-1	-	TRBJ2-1	CASSQVGVDEQFF	TGCGCCAGCAGCCAAGTAGGGGTCGATGAGCAGTTCTTC
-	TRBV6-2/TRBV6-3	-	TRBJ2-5	CASGPLEDSGETQYF	TGTGCCAGCGGCCCTTTAGAGGACAGCGGGGAGACCCAGTACTTC
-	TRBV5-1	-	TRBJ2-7	CASSFIGGEQYF	TGCGCCAGCAGCTTCATCGGAGGCGAGCAGTACTTC
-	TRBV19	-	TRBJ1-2	CASSIDPTDGYTF	TGTGCCAGTAGTATAGATCCTACTGATGGCTACACCTTC
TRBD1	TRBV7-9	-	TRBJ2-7	CASSLEDRAAYEQYF	TGTGCCAGCAGCTTAGAGGACAGGGCCGCCTACGAGCAGTACTTC
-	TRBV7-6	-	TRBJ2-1	CASSVRGIDEQFF	TGTGCCAGCAGCGTCAGGGGAATCGATGAGCAGTTCTTC
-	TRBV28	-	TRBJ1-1	CAIKAPLWDTEAFF	TGTGCCATCAAGGCCCCCCTATGGGACACTGAAGCTTTCTTT
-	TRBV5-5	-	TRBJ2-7	CASSLGVPYEQYF	TGTGCCAGCAGCTTGGGGGTCCCATACGAGCAGTACTTC
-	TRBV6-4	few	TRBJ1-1	CASSETGNTEAFF	TGTGCCAGCAGTGAGACAGGGAACACTGAAGCTTTCTTT
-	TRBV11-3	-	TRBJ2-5	CASSFLGAPQETQYF	TGTGCCAGCAGCTTCCTCGGGGCACCACAAGAGACCCAGTACTTC
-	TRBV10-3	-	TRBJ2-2	CAISESTGKGELFF	TGTGCCATCAGTGAGTCGACCGGAAAGGGGGAGCTGTTTTTT
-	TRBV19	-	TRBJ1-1	CASSRWTYQDTEAFF	TGTGCCAGTAGTAGATGGACGTACCAGGACACTGAAGCTTTCTTT
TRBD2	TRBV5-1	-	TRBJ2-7	CASSLIGGSSYEQYF	TGCGCCAGCAGCTTGATCGGGGGGAGCTCCTACGAGCAGTACTTC
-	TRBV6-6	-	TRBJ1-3	CASTGRSSSGNTIYF	TGTGCCAGCACCGGACGCTCGAGCTCTGGAAACACCATATATTTT
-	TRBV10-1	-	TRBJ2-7	CASSPGFPGVEQYF	TGCGCCAGCAGCCCGGGATTCCCCGGGGTCGAGCAGTACTTC
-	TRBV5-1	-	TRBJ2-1	CASSWAGYNEQFF	TGCGCCAGCAGCTGGGCAGGGTACAATGAGCAGTTCTTC
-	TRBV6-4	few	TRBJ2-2	CASSDGLEDTGELFF	TGTGCCAGCAGTGACGGTCTAGAAGACACCGGGGAGCTGTTTTTT
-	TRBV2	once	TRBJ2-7	CASSELGASYEQYF	TGTGCCAGCAGTGAACTGGGGGCCTCCTACGAGCAGTACTTC
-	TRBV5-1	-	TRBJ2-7	CASSFTGRTEQYF	TGCGCCAGCAGCTTCACGGGCCGAACCGAGCAGTACTTC
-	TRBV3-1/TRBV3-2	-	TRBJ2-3	CASSQVLGENTQYF	TGTGCCAGCAGCCAAGTTCTAGGGGAGAATACGCAGTATTTT
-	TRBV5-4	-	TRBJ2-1	CASSPWVNNEQFF	TGTGCCAGCAGCCCGTGGGTTAATAATGAGCAGTTCTTC
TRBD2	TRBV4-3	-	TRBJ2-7	CASSQETSGVYEQYF	TGCGCCAGCAGCCAAGAAACTAGCGGGGTGTACGAGCAGTACTTC
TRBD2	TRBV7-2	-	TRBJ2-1	CASSSWTSGGLAYNEQFF	TGTGCCAGCAGCTCATGGACTAGCGGGGGCCTTGCCTACAATGAGCAGTTCTTC
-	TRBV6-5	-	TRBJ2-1	CASTDDGTPYNEQFF	TGTGCCAGCACCGACGACGGGACTCCCTACAATGAGCAGTTCTTC
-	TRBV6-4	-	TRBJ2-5	CASSDSAEQETQYF	TGTGCCAGCAGCGACTCGGCGGAGCAAGAGACCCAGTACTTC
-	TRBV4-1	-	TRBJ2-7	CASSLFRGYEQYF	TGCGCCAGCAGCCTTTTCCGTGGATACGAGCAGTACTTC
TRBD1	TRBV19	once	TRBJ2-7	CASSPGAGGPYEQYF	TGTGCCAGTAGTCCCGGTGCAGGGGGTCCCTACGAGCAGTACTTC
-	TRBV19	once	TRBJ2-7	CASSIGGTSYEQYF	TGTGCCAGTAGTATAGGGGGGACCTCCTACGAGCAGTACTTC
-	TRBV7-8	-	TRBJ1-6	CASSLETSPIYYSPLHF	TGTGCCAGCAGCTTAGAGACCTCCCCCATTTACTATTCACCCCTCCACTTT
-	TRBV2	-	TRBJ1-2	CAIGVGVYGYTF	TGTGCCATCGGGGTGGGGGTTTATGGCTACACCTTC
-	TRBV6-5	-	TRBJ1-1	CASSYRGKNTEAFF	TGTGCCAGCAGTTACAGGGGAAAGAACACTGAAGCTTTCTTT
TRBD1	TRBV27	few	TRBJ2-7	CASSLGTGSEQYF	TGTGCCAGCAGTTTAGGGACAGGGAGCGAGCAGTACTTC
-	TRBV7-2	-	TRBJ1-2	CASSLALVSGYTF	TGTGCCAGCAGCTTAGCGCTCGTTAGTGGCTACACCTTC
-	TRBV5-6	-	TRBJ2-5	CASSLAGGQETQYF	TGTGCCAGCAGCTTGGCAGGGGGGCAAGAGACCCAGTACTTC
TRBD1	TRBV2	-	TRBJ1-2	CARDRPGYGYTF	TGTGCCAGGGACAGGCCAGGCTATGGCTACACCTTC
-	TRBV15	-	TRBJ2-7	CATSRSRDGGRGQYF	TGTGCCACCAGCAGGTCCCGGGACGGGGGTAGGGGGCAGTACTTC
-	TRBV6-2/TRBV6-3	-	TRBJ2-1	CASSYDSSYNEQFF	TGTGCCAGCAGTTACGACAGCTCCTACAATGAGCAGTTCTTC
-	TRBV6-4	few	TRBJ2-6	CASSDRGAGANVLTF	TGTGCCAGCAGTGACCGGGGGGCAGGGGCCAACGTCCTGACTTTC
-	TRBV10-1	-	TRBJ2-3	CATGGERTRGTQYF	TGCGCCACCGGGGGCGAGCGGACCAGAGGTACGCAGTATTTT
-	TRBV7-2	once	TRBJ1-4	CASSLGAGEKLFF	TGTGCCAGCAGCTTGGGGGCTGGTGAAAAACTGTTTTTT
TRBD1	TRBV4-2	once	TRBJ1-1	CASSPGQDSNTEAFF	TGTGCCAGCAGCCCCGGACAGGACTCCAACACTGAAGCTTTCTTT